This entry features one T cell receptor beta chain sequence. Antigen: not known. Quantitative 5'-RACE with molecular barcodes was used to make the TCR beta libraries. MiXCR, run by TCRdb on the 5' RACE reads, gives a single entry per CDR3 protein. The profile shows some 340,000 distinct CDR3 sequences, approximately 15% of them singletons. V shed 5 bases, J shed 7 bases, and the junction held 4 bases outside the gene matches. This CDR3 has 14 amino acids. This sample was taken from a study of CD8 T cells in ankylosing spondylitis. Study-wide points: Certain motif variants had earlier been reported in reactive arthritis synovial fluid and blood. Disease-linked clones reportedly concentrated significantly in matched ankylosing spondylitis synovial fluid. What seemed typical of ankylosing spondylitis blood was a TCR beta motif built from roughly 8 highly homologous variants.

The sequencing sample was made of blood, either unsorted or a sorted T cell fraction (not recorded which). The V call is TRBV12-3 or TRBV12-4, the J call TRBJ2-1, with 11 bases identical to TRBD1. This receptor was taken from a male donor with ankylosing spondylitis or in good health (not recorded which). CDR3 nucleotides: TGTGCCAGCAGTCGGGACAGGGGGGGGAATGAGCAGTTCTTC. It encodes CASSRDRGGNEQFF.